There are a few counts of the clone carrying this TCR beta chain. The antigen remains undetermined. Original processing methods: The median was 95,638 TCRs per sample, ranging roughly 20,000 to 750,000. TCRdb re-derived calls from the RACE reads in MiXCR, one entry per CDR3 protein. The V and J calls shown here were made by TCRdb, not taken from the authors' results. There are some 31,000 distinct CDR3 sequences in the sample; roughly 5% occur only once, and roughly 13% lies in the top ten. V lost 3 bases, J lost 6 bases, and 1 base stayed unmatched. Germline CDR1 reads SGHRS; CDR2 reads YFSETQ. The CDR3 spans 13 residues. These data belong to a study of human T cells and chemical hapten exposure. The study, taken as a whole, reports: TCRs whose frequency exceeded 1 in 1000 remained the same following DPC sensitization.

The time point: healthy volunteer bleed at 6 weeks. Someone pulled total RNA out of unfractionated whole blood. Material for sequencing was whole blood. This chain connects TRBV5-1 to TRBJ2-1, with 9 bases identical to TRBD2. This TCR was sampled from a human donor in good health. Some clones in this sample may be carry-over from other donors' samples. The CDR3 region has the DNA TGCGCCAGCAGCTCGGGACTAGCCAATGAGCAGTTCTTC. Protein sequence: CASSSGLANEQFF.